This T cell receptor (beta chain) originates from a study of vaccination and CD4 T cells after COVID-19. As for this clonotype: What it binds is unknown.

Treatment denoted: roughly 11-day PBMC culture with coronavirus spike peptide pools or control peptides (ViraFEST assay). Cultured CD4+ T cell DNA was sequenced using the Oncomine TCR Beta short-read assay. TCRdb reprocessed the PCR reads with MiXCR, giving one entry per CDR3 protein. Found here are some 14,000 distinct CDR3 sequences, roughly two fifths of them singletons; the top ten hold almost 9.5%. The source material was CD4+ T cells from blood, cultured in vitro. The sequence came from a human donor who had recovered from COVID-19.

The CDR3 loop is CATSVGGTFLDEQFF. The CDR3 nucleotides are TGTGCCACCAGTGTGGGAGGCACTTTTCTGGATGAGCAGTTCTTC. The V and J genes are TRBV24-1 and TRBJ2-1, with D perhaps TRBD2 (6 bases). The germline V and J ends were trimmed by 5 bases and 8 bases, with 18 bases remaining between them. CDR1 is KGHDR and CDR2 is SFDVKD in the germline V gene. The CDR3 runs to 15 residues.